These T cell receptor beta chains were read from a single sample in a study of blood T cell repertoires in COVID-19. Sequencing used immunoSEQ multiplex PCR; TCRdb keeps in-frame clones, though not all of them. The repertoire includes approximately 200,000 clones, about 90% of them detected once, and 1.9% sits in the top ten. Sequencing was performed on peripheral blood. The receptors come from a man aged 35 to 55 with active or convalescent COVID-19. Each CDR3 is given without its conserved first and last residue. The order of the fields is J gene, V gene, CDR3 protein.

J: TRBJ1-2; V: TRBV12-3/TRBV12-4; CDR3: ASSFRGGYGYT
J: TRBJ1-2; V: TRBV27; CDR3: ASSHARGYGYT
J: TRBJ2-3; V: TRBV4-1; CDR3: ASSQDGPGQGLTDTQY
J: TRBJ1-3; V: TRBV18; CDR3: ASSLQESSGNTIY
J: TRBJ2-7; V: TRBV2; CDR3: ASSLGLTGGYEQY
J: TRBJ1-1; V: TRBV28; CDR3: ASRPNTNTEAF
J: TRBJ2-1; V: TRBV30; CDR3: AWSVPGQRRNEQF
J: TRBJ1-2; V: TRBV2; CDR3: ASRPPGGGRRYGYT
J: TRBJ2-1; V: TRBV27; CDR3: ASNVGGRPYNEQF
J: TRBJ1-3; V: TRBV2; CDR3: ASIMGGLSGNTIY
J: TRBJ2-5; V: TRBV7-8; CDR3: ASSPNTSPKETQY
J: TRBJ1-1; V: TRBV28; CDR3: ASSFGTEAF
J: TRBJ1-1; V: TRBV2; CDR3: ASSDTYTEAF
J: TRBJ1-5; V: TRBV6-5; CDR3: ASIGDMGWGQPQH
J: TRBJ1-6; V: TRBV2; CDR3: ASSVEGSNSPLH
J: TRBJ1-1; V: TRBV7-7; CDR3: ASSVASA
J: TRBJ2-5; V: TRBV11-2; CDR3: ASSFPSGLQETQY